This T cell receptor (beta chain) was identified during a study of cytomegalovirus exposure and HLA in healthy donors. Broader study findings: For presence/absence analyses, sequencing depth was assumed to be roughly uniform across donors. What was likely a sequencing artifact was a cluster of highly shared sequence variants. As a later analysis revealed, the rate of TCR association differed by HLA locus, with DRB1 most and HLA-C fewest.

Per the germline V gene, CDR1 is SGHRS and CDR2 is YFSETQ. There are 14 residues in the CDR3. Trimming stripped 4 bases from V and 0 bases from J, with 7 bases between. As to this clone: Its antigen is as yet unknown.

PCR used 60 Vbeta primers and 13 Jbeta primers. TCRdb keeps only in-frame clones here, not all; method: immunoSEQ multiplex PCR. Altogether roughly 120,000 clones are present, over 60% being singletons, with the ten largest covering about 4.3%. The TCR sequence derives from a man aged 55 to 69 in good health and CMV-seropositive. The source material was PBMCs. This sequence joins TRBV5-1 and TRBJ2-2, with D possibly being TRBD1 (5 bases). The CDR3 reads CASSGAANTGELFF. The CDR3 DNA is TGCGCCAGCAGCGGGGCTGCGAACACCGGGGAGCTGTTTTTT.